This T cell receptor beta chain was identified during a study of beta chain features in type 1 diabetes. Study findings and constraints: A definitive answer on HLA type influencing TCRB rearrangement was not reached here. Type 1 diabetes patients had TCRB CDR3s that were shorter (moderately but significantly so) in all four CD4+ subsets.

TCRB transcripts that were expressed got sequenced, as all of the isolated RNA had been reverse transcribed. Sequencing was performed with immunoSEQ multiplex PCR; in TCRdb, only in-frame clones are kept and a portion is missing. The sample records 25,000 to 30,000 clones, around 60% being singletons. A remark on this clone: What it binds is not known.

This CDR3 comprises 11 residues. V was cut by 6 bases and J by 5 bases, with 7 bases left in between. Germline V gene sequence: CDR1 LNHDA, CDR2 SQIVND (reference sequence). Naive, central memory, regulatory and stem cell-like memory cells within the CD4+ compartment were sorted using CD45RO/CCR7/CD25/CD127/CD95/CD27. This rearrangement joins TRBV19 to TRBJ1-1; D unclear. This clonotype was sampled from a woman aged 25-40 years with type 1 diabetes. The material sequenced was Tregs from blood. CDR3 sequence reads: CASSRGTEAFF. CDR3 bases: TGTGCCAGTAGCAGAGGGACTGAAGCTTTCTTT.